The 6 T cell receptor beta chains below come from one sample, sequenced in a study of T cell changes during pregnancy in multiple sclerosis. TCRdb's table, derived via immunoSEQ multiplex PCR, lists solely in-frame clones and lacks some. The profile shows around 44,000 clones, 88% of them singletons. This sample comprised CD4+ T cells from peripheral blood mononuclear cells, obtained in the second trimester of pregnancy. These receptors originate from a female donor with multiple sclerosis, enrolled in a pregnancy study.

Here the CDR3 reads CASSQDSLYGYTF. For the CDR3, the DNA is TGTGCCAGCTCTCAGGACAGTCTCTATGGCTACACCTTC. This rearrangement joins TRBV18 to TRBJ1-2, with D perhaps matching TRBD1 (6 bases). The CDR3 spans 13 residues. Germline V gives CDR1 KGHSH, CDR2 LQKENI. Trimming took off 6 bases at V and 4 bases at J, with 12 bases between the two ends.

J is TRBJ1-1 and V is TRBV10-2; unclear D gene. Trimming left V 6 bases short and J 1 base short, with 6 bases between. The CDR3 runs to 12 residues. The V gene's germline CDR1 is WSHSY and CDR2 SAAADI. The CDR3 is CASSPTNTEAFF. In nucleotides, the CDR3 is TGCGCCAGCAGCCCTACGAACACTGAAGCTTTCTTT.

This clone has just a few counts. This chain connects TRBV5-1 to TRBJ2-1; 7 bases align to TRBD2. Per germline, CDR1 SGHRS and CDR2 YFSETQ. The CDR3 totals 15 residues. J was trimmed by 1 base and V by 6 bases; bases with no gene match: 7. This CDR3 reads CASKRDQVSYNEQFF. The CDR3 DNA reads as TGCGCCAGCAAGCGGGACCAAGTATCCTACAATGAGCAGTTCTTC.

This chain joins TRBV10-3 and TRBJ2-7; D uncertain. CDR1 and CDR2 (germline): ENHRY, SYGVKD. Between the trimmed V and J ends, which lost 2 bases and 4 bases, there was a span of 3 bases. CDR3 size: 11 residues. This chain's CDR3 is CAISEEYEQYF. CDR3 nucleotides: TGTGCCATCAGTGAGGAGTACGAGCAGTACTTC.

CDR3 sequence: CASSPERGRWNQPQHF. CDR3 coding DNA: TGTGCCAGCAGCCCGGAAAGGGGGCGGTGGAATCAGCCCCAGCATTTT. V gene TRBV7-9 combines with J gene TRBJ1-5; 7 bases agree with TRBD1. After removal of 5 bases from V and 4 bases from J, the junction contained 11 bases not matched to a gene. The CDR3 covers 16 residues. The germline V gene has CDR1 SEHNR and CDR2 FQNEAQ (reference sequence).

V is TRBV28 and J is TRBJ1-1; D is unresolved. Germline loops: CDR1 MDHEN, CDR2 SYDVKM. CDR3 length: 12 amino acids. Trimming stripped 2 bases from V and 8 bases from J, with 9 bases between. CDR3 sequence reads: CASSLRSGEAFF. The CDR3 nucleotides read TGTGCCAGCAGTTTACGCTCAGGAGAAGCTTTCTTT.